Shown below are 26 T cell receptor beta chains from a single sample sequenced in a study of CD8 T cells in ankylosing spondylitis. Study-wide findings and caveats: It appeared that ankylosing spondylitis blood was characterized by a TCR beta motif of fewer than ten highly homologous variants.

Antigens of these TCRs are unknown. TCRdb re-called the 5' RACE reads with MiXCR, one entry per CDR3 protein. The data show under 250,000 distinct CDR3 sequences, more than 5.5% seen once. The specimen sequenced was blood, either unsorted or a sorted T cell fraction (not recorded which). The receptors here all came from a male donor with ankylosing spondylitis.

The V gene is TRBV7-9, the J gene TRBJ2-7; 9 nucleotides line up with TRBD1. In germline, CDR1 is SEHNR, CDR2 FQNEAQ (reference sequence). The CDR3 length is 15 residues. V shed 1 base and J 4 bases; nucleotides not matched to a gene: 5. CDR3 nucleotides: TGTGCCAGCAGCTTAGTGGGGACAGGGATTTACGAGCAGTACTTC. Encoded protein: CASSLVGTGIYEQYF.

In its sample, this clonotype was seen a few times. CDR3 sequence: CASTGTSGINEQYF. The CDR3 DNA is TGCGCCAGCACCGGGACTAGCGGGATAAACGAGCAGTACTTC. The rearrangement uses TRBV10-2 and TRBJ2-7; TRBD2 agrees at 13 bases. Germline V gene sequence: CDR1 WSHSY, CDR2 SAAADI. The CDR3 extends over 14 amino acids. With V trimmed by 7 bases and J by 5 bases, 5 bases remained unmatched.

At least ten counts were recorded for this clonotype. The J gene is TRBJ2-7, the V gene TRBV27; 9 bases align to TRBD1. CDR1 and CDR2 from the germline V gene are MNHEY and SMNVEV (reference sequence). J lost 4 bases, V lost 5 bases, and 9 bases had no gene match. The CDR3 sequence is 15 residues long. CDR3 bases: TGTGCCAGCAGTCCAACGACAGGGGGTCTATACGAGCAGTACTTC. Its protein is CASSPTTGGLYEQYF.

V and J are TRBV28 and TRBJ2-7; 7 nucleotides line up with TRBD1. V lost 5 bases and J lost 5; bases outside the gene matches: 9. Germline-derived CDR1 and CDR2 are MDHEN and SYDVKM. The CDR3 runs 14 residues. The CDR3 reads CASSLDRFSDEQYF. The CDR3 DNA is TGTGCCAGCAGTCTGGACAGGTTTTCCGACGAGCAGTACTTC.

This clonotype was detected many times. The gene calls are TRBV6-5 and TRBJ2-7, with no clear D. The CDR3 has 15 amino acids. Germline lookup yields CDR1 MNHEY and CDR2 SVGAGI. The V and J ends lost 0 bases and 4 bases respectively, with 13 bases between them. The CDR3 bases are TGTGCCAGCAGTTACTCGAGTGGAACCCTTTACGAGCAGTACTTC. It yields the protein CASSYSSGTLYEQYF.

This clonotype was recorded at least ten times. The chain has TRBV11-2 and TRBJ2-1; weak D call: TRBD2 (6 bases). The CDR3 contains 15 residues. Germline V gives CDR1 SGHAT, CDR2 FQNNGV. Deletions cut 4 bases from V and 0 bases from J, with 10 bases between. The CDR3: CASSSAGLSYNEQFF. CDR3 nucleotides: TGTGCCAGCAGCTCTGCGGGGCTCTCCTACAATGAGCAGTTCTTC.

The table lists this clonotype with many counts. The chain uses TRBV5-6 and TRBJ2-1, with unresolved D. Germline V gene data show CDR1 as SGHDT and CDR2 as YYEEEE. V gave up 6 bases and J gave up 2 bases, with 15 bases separating them. The length of the CDR3 is 15 residues. The CDR3 DNA sequence: TGTGCCAGCACCCCAACGTGGGCCCCCTACAATGAGCAGTTCTTC. It codes for CASTPTWAPYNEQFF.

This clonotype was counted ten times or more. V usage is TRBV6-1 and J usage is TRBJ1-5; TRBD1 matches 9 bases. Trimming removed 6 bases from V and 0 bases from J; junction bases left unmatched: 6. Germline V CDR1 and CDR2: MNHNS, SASEGT. The CDR3 has 16 residues. DNA for the CDR3: TGTGCCAGCAGGGGACAGGGAGCCTATAGCAATCAGCCCCAGCATTTT. Its protein is CASRGQGAYSNQPQHF.

This clonotype showed up many times. The V gene is TRBV5-6, the J gene TRBJ1-1, with a possible D match to TRBD1 (5 bases). The V and J ends lost 1 base and 4 bases respectively, with 20 bases between them. This CDR3 has 17 amino acids. Germline V gene sequence: CDR1 SGHDT, CDR2 YYEEEE. The CDR3 nucleotides read TGTGCCAGCAGCTTGAGAGCCACGGGACCGTGGGGCACTGAAGCTTTCTTT. Its protein product is CASSLRATGPWGTEAFF.

V usage is TRBV3-1 and J usage is TRBJ1-5; possibly TRBD1 for D (5 bases). The germline V gene encodes CDR1 LGHDT and CDR2 YNNKEL (reference sequence). The V end was cut by 4 bases, the J end by 11 bases, with 15 bases between. The CDR3 runs 13 residues. CDR3 DNA: TGTGCCAGCAGCCGGGGCTCTGGGACGGCCCAGCATTTT. It specifies CASSRGSGTAQHF.

A remark on this clonotype: A much larger clone is a single base away; this may be a read error. The genes are TRBV20-1 and TRBJ2-1; 11 positions agree with TRBD2. Germline-derived CDR1 and CDR2 are DFQATT and SNEGSKA (reference sequence). The CDR3 is made up of 16 amino acids. The CDR3 DNA reads TGCTGTGCTAGAGGGGCTAGCGGGAGGCCGGGGAATGAGCAGTTCTTC. Protein sequence: CCARGASGRPGNEQFF.

This clonotype occurred many times. The chain carries TRBV5-6 and TRBJ2-3; 9 bases align to TRBD1. The CDR3 has 15 amino acids. After removal of 3 bases from V and 0 bases from J, the junction contained 2 bases not matched to a gene. Germline lookup yields CDR1 SGHDT and CDR2 YYEEEE. Written as DNA, the CDR3 is TGTGCCAGCAGCTGGGGGACAGGGAGCACAGATACGCAGTATTTT. It translates to CASSWGTGSTDTQYF. Supplemented by reference TRBV5-6 and TRBJ2-3, the full variable domain reads DAGVTQSPTHLIKTRGQQVTLRCSPKSGHDTVSWYQQALGQGPQFIFQYYEEEERQRGNFPDRFSGHQFPNYSSELNVNALLLGDSALYLCASSWGTGSTDTQYFGPGTRLTVL.

This clonotype was seen at least ten times. The CDR3 loop reads CSVEGDLGSSGANVLTF. CDR3 in DNA: TGCAGCGTTGAAGGGGATCTGGGGAGCTCTGGGGCCAACGTCCTGACTTTC. The gene calls are TRBV29-1 and TRBJ2-6; D is perhaps TRBD2 (5 bases). The germline V gene has CDR1 SQVTM and CDR2 ANQGSEA. Trimming stripped 1 base from V and 0 bases from J, with 13 bases between. The CDR3 consists of 17 residues.

This clonotype was recorded many times. V is TRBV13 and J is TRBJ1-2, with 8 positions matching TRBD1. The germline gives CDR1 PRHDT, CDR2 FYEKMQ (reference sequence). Losses at the gene ends were 2 bases for V and 7 bases for J; bases not matched to a gene: 9. This CDR3 has 15 residues. The CDR3 spells CASSLMPGGASGYTF. CDR3 DNA sequence: TGTGCCAGCAGCTTAATGCCAGGGGGCGCGAGTGGCTACACCTTC.

This clonotype was recorded many times. The J gene is TRBJ2-3, the V gene TRBV10-3; D perhaps matches TRBD2 (6 bases). Germline loops: CDR1 ENHRY, CDR2 SYGVKD. CDR3 size: 15 residues. V was trimmed by 0 bases and J by 5 bases, leaving 12 bases between them. The CDR3 DNA follows: TGTGCCATCAGTGAGTCCGGGCAGGGAGGAGATACGCAGTATTTT. Amino acids: CAISESGQGGDTQYF.

This clonotype was counted many times. This rearrangement joins TRBV4-3 to TRBJ2-1; D unclear. Looked up from germline, CDR1 is LGHNA and CDR2 is YSLEER. V shed 0 bases and J shed 4 bases, with 16 bases lying between them. The length of the CDR3 is 17 residues. The CDR3 reads CASSQERWTIPYNEQFF. CDR3 sequence (DNA): TGCGCCAGCAGCCAAGAAAGGTGGACCATTCCATACAATGAGCAGTTCTTC.

This clonotype was observed at least ten times. CDR3 DNA: TGTGCCAGCAGCACTCCTAGCGAAGCGAATACGCAGTATTTT. Translation gives CASSTPSEANTQYF. The chain joins TRBV7-9 to TRBJ2-3; D possibly corresponds to TRBD2 (6 bases). The CDR3 consists of 14 residues. In germline, CDR1 is SEHNR, CDR2 FQNEAQ (reference sequence). The V end was cut by 5 bases, the J end by 7 bases, with 16 bases between.

This clonotype was seen repeatedly, ten times or more. This rearrangement joins TRBV28 to TRBJ1-1, with a tentative D call TRBD1 (6 bases). V was cut by 1 base and J by 3 bases, with 9 bases left in between. The CDR3 has 14 amino acids. CDR1 is MDHEN, CDR2 SYDVKM, per germline. CDR3 protein: CASSLLGGYTEAFF. Written as DNA, the CDR3 is TGTGCCAGCAGTTTATTGGGGGGCTACACTGAAGCTTTCTTT.

The chain links TRBV5-5 to TRBJ2-7; 13 bases are shared with TRBD2. J lost 5 bases, V lost 5 bases, and 4 bases had no gene match. This CDR3 is 14 amino acids long. The germline gives CDR1 SGHKS, CDR2 YYEKEE (reference sequence). CDR3 loop: CASSWGLAGNEQYF. In nucleotides, the CDR3 is TGTGCCAGCAGTTGGGGACTAGCGGGAAACGAGCAGTACTTC. The variable domain in full, completed from reference TRBV5-5 and TRBJ2-7, reads DAGVTQSPTHLIKTRGQQVTLRCSPISGHKSVSWYQQVLGQGPQFIFQYYEKEERGRGNFPDRFSARQFPNYSSELNVNALLLGDSALYLCASSWGLAGNEQYFGPGTRLTVT.

This clonotype was observed at least ten times. The CDR3 here is CSAGTGGPEAFF. CDR3 DNA: TGCAGTGCTGGGACAGGGGGCCCTGAAGCTTTCTTT. V usage is TRBV20-1 and J usage is TRBJ1-1, with 12 bases identical to TRBD1. V was clipped by 5 bases and J by 6 bases; unmatched bases: 1. CDR1 and CDR2 from the germline V gene are DFQATT and SNEGSKA (reference sequence). This CDR3 is 12 amino acids long.

This clonotype was recorded a few times. The gene calls are TRBV5-1 and TRBJ2-1; TRBD1 matches 8 bases. CDR1 and CDR2 from the germline V gene are SGHRS and YFSETQ. CDR3 length equals 16 residues. Trimming at V came to 3 bases and at J to 3 bases, leaving 8 bases not matched to a gene. CDR3 protein: CASSSDDRGGYNEQFF. The CDR3 nucleotides are TGCGCCAGCAGCTCAGATGACAGGGGAGGCTACAATGAGCAGTTCTTC.

This clonotype was seen many times. The V and J genes are TRBV7-6 and TRBJ1-3, with D unclear. Germline-derived CDR1 and CDR2 are SGHVS and FNYEAQ. The CDR3 extends over 14 amino acids. The V end lost 0 bases, the J end lost 2 bases, and 5 bases lay between the germline ends. CDR3 nucleotide sequence: TGTGCCAGCAGCTTAGCAGTTACTGGAAACACCATATATTTT. Translated, it gives CASSLAVTGNTIYF.

This chain connects TRBV9 to TRBJ2-4; D call uncertain. Looked up from germline, CDR1 is SGDLS and CDR2 is YYNGEE. CDR3 length: 17 residues. Trimming took 4 bases from V and 2 from J, leaving 19 bases between them. CDR3 region: CASSPSSHIGSKNIQYF. In nucleotides, the CDR3 is TGTGCCAGCAGCCCCTCGTCTCACATTGGATCCAAAAACATTCAGTACTTC. Full variable domain (missing parts from reference TRBV9 and TRBJ2-4): DSGVTQTPKHLITATGQRVTLRCSPRSGDLSVYWYQQSLDQGLQFLIQYYNGEERAKGNILERFSAQQFPDLHSELNLSSLELGDSALYFCASSPSSHIGSKNIQYFGAGTRLSVL.

In its sample, this clonotype was seen many times. The chain couples TRBV5-1 to TRBJ2-2; D call uncertain. This CDR3 has 11 amino acids. Germline CDR1 is SGHRS and CDR2 is YFSETQ. V gave up 1 base and J gave up 9 bases, with 4 bases separating them. The CDR3 DNA reads as TGCGCCAGCAGCTTGTACCGGGAGCTGTTTTTT. This translates into CASSLYRELFF.

This clonotype was counted ten times or more. The V call is TRBV4-3, the J call TRBJ1-1; TRBD1 is a possible D gene (5 bases). This CDR3 region has 14 residues. V lost 1 base and J 3 bases, leaving 9 bases between the germline ends. Germline V lookup: CDR1 LGHNA, CDR2 YSLEER. The CDR3 loop is CASSQVQADTEAFF. The CDR3 DNA reads TGCGCCAGCAGCCAAGTACAGGCGGACACTGAAGCTTTCTTT.

This clonotype was seen a handful of times. V gene TRBV4-2 combines with J gene TRBJ1-2; D is uncertain. The CDR3 contains 15 residues. V was shortened by 1 base and J by 5 bases, with 14 bases between the two germline ends. The germline gives CDR1 LGHNA, CDR2 YNFKEQ. CDR3 coding DNA: TGTGCCAGCAGCCAAGTGGGAGGAGTCGTGTATGGCTACACCTTC. Protein: CASSQVGGVVYGYTF.